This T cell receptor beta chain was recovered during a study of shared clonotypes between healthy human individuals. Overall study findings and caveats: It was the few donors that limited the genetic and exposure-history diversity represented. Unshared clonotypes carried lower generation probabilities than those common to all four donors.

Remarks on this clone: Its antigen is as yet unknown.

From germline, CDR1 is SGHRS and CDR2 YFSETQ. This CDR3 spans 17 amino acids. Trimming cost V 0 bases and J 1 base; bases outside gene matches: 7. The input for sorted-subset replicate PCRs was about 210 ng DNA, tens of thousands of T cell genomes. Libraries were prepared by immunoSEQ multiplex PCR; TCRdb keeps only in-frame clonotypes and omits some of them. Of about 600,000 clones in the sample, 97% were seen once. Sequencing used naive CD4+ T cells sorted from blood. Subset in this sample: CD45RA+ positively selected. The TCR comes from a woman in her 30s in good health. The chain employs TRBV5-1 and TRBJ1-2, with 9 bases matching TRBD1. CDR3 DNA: TGCGCCAGCAGCTTGGTGTCCGGGACAGGGAATAACTATGGCTACACCTTC. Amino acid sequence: CASSLVSGTGNNYGYTF.